A single sample gave rise to the 30 T cell receptor beta chains below, sequenced in a study of T cell responses to AZD1222 COVID-19 vaccine. Data came from immunoSEQ multiplex PCR; TCRdb stores just in-frame clones and leaves some out. The sample lists 160,000 or so clones; around 86% were seen once. This material consisted of peripheral blood, taken 28 days after the second AZD1222 dose. These receptors all come from an adult who received the AZD1222 COVID-19 vaccine.

This clone was recorded once. The CDR3 nucleotides are TGCAGCGTTGAATTCCCAGAAGCTAACTATGGCTACACCTTC. Translating it yields CSVEFPEANYGYTF. V usage is TRBV29-1 and J usage is TRBJ1-2; no clear D gene. CDR3 length: 14 residues. CDR1 and CDR2 (germline): SQVTM, ANQGSEA. V shed 2 bases and J shed 0 bases, with 10 bases lying between them.

The chain joins TRBV6-5 to TRBJ1-5, with D perhaps matching TRBD1 (6 bases). CDR1 MNHEY and CDR2 SVGAGI come from the germline V gene. The CDR3 totals 14 residues. The germline V and J ends were trimmed by 7 bases and 5 bases, with 15 bases remaining between them. CDR3 coding DNA: TGTGCCAGCAACTTAGGGGGTAGGGATCAGCCCCAGCATTTT. Protein product: CASNLGGRDQPQHF.

In regard to this clone: At one end the junction does not follow the germline gene, possibly because of a read error. This rearrangement joins TRBV6-5 to TRBJ1-1; D perhaps matches TRBD1 (5 bases). CDR3 size: 12 residues. Germline loops: CDR1 MNHEY, CDR2 SVGAGI. In nucleotides, the CDR3 is TGCGCAGCGGGGGGGTCTGGAACTGAAGCTTTCTTT. The encoded protein is CAAGGSGTEAFF.

Concerning this clone itself: The junction departs from germline at one end; a sequencing error may be responsible. The rearrangement joins TRBV12-3 or TRBV12-4 to TRBJ1-2; D is perhaps TRBD1 (6 bases). The CDR3 is 13 residues long. CDR3 coding DNA: TGTTCCAGGGGACCGCTTACTAACTATGGCTACACCTTC. Amino acid sequence: CSRGPLTNYGYTF.

V is TRBV6-5 and J is TRBJ1-5; 8 bases line up with TRBD1. After removal of 5 bases from V and 3 bases from J, the junction contained 3 bases not matched to a gene. Looked up from germline, CDR1 is MNHEY and CDR2 is SVGAGI. The CDR3 is 14 amino acids. The CDR3 reads CASSLTGVNQPQHF. The CDR3, as DNA: TGTGCCAGCAGTCTGACAGGGGTCAATCAGCCCCAGCATTTT.

The chain employs TRBV15 and TRBJ2-7; TRBD2 might be the D (6 bases). Looked up from germline, CDR1 is LNHNV and CDR2 is YYDKDF (reference sequence). The CDR3 is 14 amino acids. V lost 1 base and J 0 bases, leaving 7 bases between the germline ends. The CDR3 DNA is TGTGCCACCAGCAGAGCGGGAGTCTCCTACGAGCAGTACTTC. This gives the protein CATSRAGVSYEQYF. Looking up the rest from reference TRBV15 and TRBJ2-7 gives the full variable domain: DAMVIQNPRYQVTQFGKPVTLSCSQTLNHNVMYWYQQKSSQAPKLLFHYYDKDFNNEADTPDNFQSRRPNTSFCFLDIRSPGLGDTAMYLCATSRAGVSYEQYFGPGTRLTVT.

The CDR3 DNA is TGTGCCAGCAGCCAAGAAATAGCGGCAAGCTCCTACAATGAGCAGTTCTTC. Protein product: CASSQEIAASSYNEQFF. The chain has TRBV4-2 and TRBJ2-1, with D possibly matching TRBD2 (6 bases). Germline loops: CDR1 LGHNA, CDR2 YNFKEQ. V gave up 0 bases and J gave up 0 bases, with 12 bases separating them. The CDR3 has 17 amino acids.

V usage is TRBV6-5 and J usage is TRBJ2-3; D possibly matches TRBD1 or TRBD2 (5 bases each). This CDR3 region has 15 residues. Trimming took off 0 bases at V and 1 base at J, with 8 bases between the two ends. Germline V gene data show CDR1 as MNHEY and CDR2 as SVGAGI. The CDR3 protein is CASSYSGPRTDTQYF. The DNA for the CDR3 is TGTGCCAGCAGTTACTCGGGACCGCGCACAGATACGCAGTATTTT.

The chain recombines TRBV19 with TRBJ2-1, with TRBD2 as a possible D gene (5 bases). Germline V lookup: CDR1 LNHDA, CDR2 SQIVND (reference sequence). Trimming took off 7 bases at V and 9 bases at J, with 13 bases between the two ends. The CDR3 is 12 residues long. The CDR3 nucleotides are TGTGCCAGTACTTCACTAGACACTGAGCAGTTCTTC. Encoded protein: CASTSLDTEQFF.

This chain connects TRBV2 to TRBJ1-4; 8 bases agree with TRBD1. CDR1 SNHLY and CDR2 FYNNEI come from the germline V gene. V dropped 7 bases and J dropped 7; count of bases not matched to a gene: 5. There are 13 residues in the CDR3. CDR3 in amino acids: CASKTGAGEKLFF. CDR3 in DNA: TGTGCCAGCAAGACAGGGGCAGGTGAAAAACTGTTTTTT.

On this clone itself: Its ends do not fully match the called genes, so a read error is possible. The chain is built from TRBV7-7 and TRBJ2-1; 8 bases match TRBD2. The CDR3 consists of 15 residues. Germline CDR1 SSHAT, CDR2 FNYEAQ (reference sequence). The CDR3 loop reads CASSLASGGSNEQFF. The CDR3 DNA reads TGTGCTAGCAGCTTAGCTTCGGGAGGGTCTAATGAGCAGTTCTTC. The complete variable domain, with remaining parts taken from reference TRBV7-7 and TRBJ2-1, reads GAGVSQSPRYKVTKRGQDVTLRCDPISSHATLYWYQQALGQGPEFLTYFNYEAQPDKSGLPSDRFSAERPEGSISTLTIQRTEQRDSAMYRCASSLASGGSNEQFFGPGTRLTVL.

The chain combines TRBV6-1 with TRBJ1-5, with 11 bases matching TRBD1. CDR3 size: 17 residues. The J segment lost 4 bases and the V segment lost 1 base, leaving 6 bases of the junction unmatched. The V gene's germline CDR1 is MNHNS and CDR2 SASEGT. CDR3 protein: CASSEVGTGGWNQPQHF. Here the CDR3 DNA reads TGTGCCAGCAGTGAAGTCGGGACAGGGGGTTGGAATCAGCCCCAGCATTTT.

The gene calls are TRBV10-3 and TRBJ1-1, with 10 bases matching TRBD1. J was trimmed by 3 bases and V by 4 bases; bases with no gene match: 2. The CDR3 totals 14 residues. Germline CDR1 ENHRY, CDR2 SYGVKD. The CDR3 here is CAISGTGGDTEAFF. In nucleotides, the CDR3 is TGTGCCATCAGTGGGACAGGGGGGGACACTGAAGCTTTCTTT.

The V call is TRBV6-6, the J call TRBJ2-7; unclear D gene. V was cut by 7 bases and J by 0 bases, with 10 bases left in between. The CDR3 is made up of 13 amino acids. Germline-derived CDR1 and CDR2 are MNHNY and SVGAGI (reference sequence). CDR3 coding DNA: TGTGCCAGCACCACGTTGAGCTCCTACGAGCAGTACTTC. This sequence encodes CASTTLSSYEQYF.

The chain has TRBV9 and TRBJ2-2, with TRBD2 as a possible D gene (6 bases). This CDR3 has 13 amino acids. Per the germline V gene, CDR1 is SGDLS and CDR2 is YYNGEE. V shed 4 bases and J shed 6 bases, with 10 bases lying between them. The CDR3 sequence is CASSRESPGELFF. The CDR3 DNA is TGTGCCAGCAGCCGGGAGTCCCCCGGGGAGCTGTTTTTT.

V gene TRBV5-6 combines with J gene TRBJ1-2; possibly TRBD1 for D (6 bases). V lost 7 bases and J lost 7, with 20 bases in between. Per the germline V gene, CDR1 is SGHDT and CDR2 is YYEEEE. CDR3 size: 14 residues. This CDR3 reads CASGLGRQAFGYTF. CDR3 nucleotide sequence: TGTGCCAGCGGCCTGGGGCGACAGGCGTTTGGCTACACCTTC.

This rearrangement joins TRBV28 to TRBJ1-2, with D possibly matching TRBD1 (6 bases). Deletions cut 6 bases from V and 8 bases from J, with 22 bases between. This CDR3 comprises 15 residues. Germline CDR1 MDHEN, CDR2 SYDVKM. The CDR3 DNA reads as TGTGCCAGCAGCTACGCAGACAGGCCGCAGTGGGGCTACACCTTC. As protein: CASSYADRPQWGYTF.

V usage is TRBV2 and J usage is TRBJ2-3; weak D call: TRBD2 (6 bases). V lost 8 bases and J 1 base, leaving 10 bases between the germline ends. The CDR3 totals 13 residues. CDR1 is SNHLY and CDR2 is FYNNEI in the germline V gene. DNA for the CDR3: TGTGCCAGCCTAGCGCCCGGCACAGATACGCAGTATTTT. Translating gives CASLAPGTDTQYF.

V usage is TRBV7-6 and J usage is TRBJ2-7; 9 bases map to TRBD1. This CDR3 comprises 14 residues. Trimming cost V 5 bases and J 1 base; bases outside gene matches: 3. Germline values: CDR1 SGHVS, CDR2 FNYEAQ. CDR3 in amino acids: CASSAGTGSYEQYF. CDR3 nucleotide sequence: TGTGCCAGCAGCGCAGGGACAGGGTCCTACGAGCAGTACTTC.

The chain combines TRBV3-1 (or the pseudogene TRBV3-2) with TRBJ2-1, with 8 positions matching TRBD1. Germline lookup yields CDR1 LGHDT and CDR2 YNNKEL (reference sequence). With 6 bases clipped from V and 8 bases from J, the junction kept 12 bases outside the gene matches. The CDR3 spans 15 residues. In DNA, the CDR3 is TGTGCCAGCAGGCTTACAGGGGGAGGTTTTTATGAGCAGTTCTTC. As protein: CASRLTGGGFYEQFF.

The chain is built from TRBV7-3 and TRBJ2-5; either TRBD1 or TRBD2 may supply D (6 bases each). The CDR3 has 13 amino acids. Trimming cost V 5 bases and J 4 bases, with 11 bases left between them. Germline V CDR1 and CDR2: SGHTA, FQGTGA. The CDR3 nucleotides are TGTGCCAGCAGCCCCAAGGGGGGAGAGACCCAGTACTTC. It encodes CASSPKGGETQYF.

The J gene is TRBJ2-1, the V gene TRBV7-8; D might be TRBD1 or TRBD2, each matching 5 bases. Germline-derived CDR1 and CDR2 are SGHVS and FQNEAQ. Trimming took 4 bases from V and 3 from J, leaving 13 bases between them. The CDR3 has 15 amino acids. Here the CDR3 DNA reads TGTGCCAGCAGCTCCACGGGACCCGACTACAATGAGCAGTTCTTC. Translation: CASSSTGPDYNEQFF.

DNA for the CDR3: TGTGCCAGTAGCAGGGGCACATACACCGGGGAGCTGTTTTTT. Translating it yields CASSRGTYTGELFF. The rearrangement uses TRBV19 and TRBJ2-2, with TRBD1 as a possible D gene (6 bases). The CDR3 runs to 14 residues. The germline V and J ends were trimmed by 6 bases and 3 bases, with 11 bases remaining between them. Germline V gene data show CDR1 as LNHDA and CDR2 as SQIVND (reference sequence).

This clone appeared a single time. The genes are TRBV9 and TRBJ2-1; D gene ambiguous. The germline V gene has CDR1 SGDLS and CDR2 YYNGEE. The CDR3 sequence is 14 residues long. Trimming removed 3 bases at V and 8 bases at J, with 15 bases between. The CDR3 spells CASSAAPDGYEQFF. CDR3 DNA sequence: TGTGCCAGCAGCGCTGCACCAGACGGCTATGAGCAGTTCTTC.

This chain uses TRBV19 with TRBJ1-1, with 8 bases matching TRBD1. Germline values: CDR1 LNHDA, CDR2 SQIVND (reference sequence). The J segment lost 4 bases and the V segment lost 3 bases, leaving 4 bases of the junction unmatched. The CDR3 totals 14 residues. The DNA of the CDR3 is TGTGCCAGTAGTATTGGGGACAGGAGCACTGAAGCTTTCTTT. It encodes CASSIGDRSTEAFF.

This sequence joins TRBV6-5 and TRBJ2-7; D gene ambiguous. CDR3 length: 12 amino acids. With 2 bases removed from V and 3 bases from J, the gap between germline ends came to 5 bases. Germline-derived CDR1 and CDR2 are MNHEY and SVGAGI. The CDR3 nucleotides read TGTGCCAGCAGTTACGCCAGCTACGAGCAGTACTTC. It specifies CASSYASYEQYF.

The gene calls are TRBV9 and TRBJ2-1; D remains ambiguous. Trimming left V 1 base short and J 0 bases short, with 8 bases between. The CDR3 is made up of 15 amino acids. Germline assignment: CDR1 SGDLS and CDR2 YYNGEE. DNA of the CDR3: TGTGCCAGCAGCGTACTACCAAGCTCCTACAATGAGCAGTTCTTC. This sequence encodes CASSVLPSSYNEQFF.

V usage is TRBV14 and J usage is TRBJ2-3; D is possibly TRBD1 (6 bases). V lost 0 bases and J lost 2, with 9 bases in between. This CDR3 has 15 residues. Germline V gives CDR1 SGHDN, CDR2 FVKESK. CDR3 loop: CASSQERGFTDTQYF. CDR3 in DNA: TGTGCCAGCAGCCAAGAGAGGGGGTTCACAGATACGCAGTATTTT. The full variable domain, completed using reference TRBV14 and TRBJ2-3, is EAGVTQFPSHSVIEKGQTVTLRCDPISGHDNLYWYRRVMGKEIKFLLHFVKESKQDESGMPNNRFLAERTGGTYSTLKVQPAELEDSGVYFCASSQERGFTDTQYFGPGTRLTVL.

The chain uses TRBV27 and TRBJ1-1; TRBD1 might be the D (6 bases). Germline V lookup: CDR1 MNHEY, CDR2 SMNVEV (reference sequence). This CDR3 comprises 15 residues. The V and J ends lost 5 bases and 4 bases respectively, with 17 bases between them. CDR3 sequence: CASSLKVGGVTEAFF. As DNA, the CDR3 is TGTGCCAGCAGTCTAAAAGTAGGGGGGGTCACTGAAGCTTTCTTT.

The gene calls are TRBV9 and TRBJ2-7; 10 bases map to TRBD2. The trim removed 4 bases at V and 4 bases at J, leaving 8 bases unmatched. CDR3 length equals 15 residues. Germline CDR1 and CDR2: SGDLS and YYNGEE. CDR3 amino acids: CASSRTDSGRYEQYF. DNA of the CDR3: TGTGCCAGCAGCCGAACCGATAGCGGGAGGTACGAGCAGTACTTC.